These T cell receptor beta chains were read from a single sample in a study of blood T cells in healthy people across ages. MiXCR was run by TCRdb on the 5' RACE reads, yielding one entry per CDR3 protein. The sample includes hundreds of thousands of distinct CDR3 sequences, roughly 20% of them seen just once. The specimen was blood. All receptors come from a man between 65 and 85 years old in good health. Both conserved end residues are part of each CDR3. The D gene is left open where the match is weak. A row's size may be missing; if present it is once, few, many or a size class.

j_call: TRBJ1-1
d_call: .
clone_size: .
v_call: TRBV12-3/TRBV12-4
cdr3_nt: TGTGCCAGCAGTTTGGACCCTTCGGCTGAAGCTTTCTTT
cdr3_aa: CASSLDPSAEAFF

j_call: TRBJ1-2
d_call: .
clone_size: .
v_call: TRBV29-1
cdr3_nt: TGCAGCGTTGACGTACAGGGATCTAATGGCTACACCTTC
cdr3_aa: CSVDVQGSNGYTF

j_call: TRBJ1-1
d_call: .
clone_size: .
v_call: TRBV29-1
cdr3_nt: TGCAGCGTTGAACTCGGTCGGACTGAAGCTTTCTTT
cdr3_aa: CSVELGRTEAFF

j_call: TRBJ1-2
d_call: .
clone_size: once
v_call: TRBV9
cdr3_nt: TGTGCCAGCAGCGAGAGAATGGACGGCTATGGCTACACCTTC
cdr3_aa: CASSERMDGYGYTF

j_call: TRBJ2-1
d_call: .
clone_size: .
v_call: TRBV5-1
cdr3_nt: TGCGCCAGCAGCTTCGAGGGTGACTACAATGAGCAGTTCTTC
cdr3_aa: CASSFEGDYNEQFF

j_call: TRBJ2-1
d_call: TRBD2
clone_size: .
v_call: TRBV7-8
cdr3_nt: TGTGCCAGCAGCTTACGGACTAGCGTGCCCTTTAATGAGCAGTTCTTC
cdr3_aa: CASSLRTSVPFNEQFF

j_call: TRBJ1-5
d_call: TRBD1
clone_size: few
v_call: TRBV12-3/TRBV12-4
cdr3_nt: TGTGCCAGCAGCTCAGGACAGGGCCTTAGCAATCAGCCCCAGCATTTT
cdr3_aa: CASSSGQGLSNQPQHF

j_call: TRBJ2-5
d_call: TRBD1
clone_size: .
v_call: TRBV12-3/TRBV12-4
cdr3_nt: TGTGCCAGCAGCATAGACAGGGGGGGGACCCAGTACTTC
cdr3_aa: CASSIDRGGTQYF

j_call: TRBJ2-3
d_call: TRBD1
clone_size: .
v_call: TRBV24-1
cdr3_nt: TGTGCCACCAGTGAACAGGGGACCCGACCGGATACGCAGTATTTT
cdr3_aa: CATSEQGTRPDTQYF

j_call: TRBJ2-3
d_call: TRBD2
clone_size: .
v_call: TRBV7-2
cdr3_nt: TGTGCCAGCAGCTTAGTAGGGACTAGCGCAGATACGCAGTATTTT
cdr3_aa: CASSLVGTSADTQYF

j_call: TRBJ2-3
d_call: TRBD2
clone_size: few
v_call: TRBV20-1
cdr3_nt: TGCAGTGCTGTTTATCTAGCGGTGCCCACAGATACGCAGTATTTT
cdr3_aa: CSAVYLAVPTDTQYF

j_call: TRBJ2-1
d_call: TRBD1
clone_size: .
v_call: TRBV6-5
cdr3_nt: TGTGCCAGCAGGTCGACAGGGAGCTCCTACAATGAGCAGTTCTTC
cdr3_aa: CASRSTGSSYNEQFF